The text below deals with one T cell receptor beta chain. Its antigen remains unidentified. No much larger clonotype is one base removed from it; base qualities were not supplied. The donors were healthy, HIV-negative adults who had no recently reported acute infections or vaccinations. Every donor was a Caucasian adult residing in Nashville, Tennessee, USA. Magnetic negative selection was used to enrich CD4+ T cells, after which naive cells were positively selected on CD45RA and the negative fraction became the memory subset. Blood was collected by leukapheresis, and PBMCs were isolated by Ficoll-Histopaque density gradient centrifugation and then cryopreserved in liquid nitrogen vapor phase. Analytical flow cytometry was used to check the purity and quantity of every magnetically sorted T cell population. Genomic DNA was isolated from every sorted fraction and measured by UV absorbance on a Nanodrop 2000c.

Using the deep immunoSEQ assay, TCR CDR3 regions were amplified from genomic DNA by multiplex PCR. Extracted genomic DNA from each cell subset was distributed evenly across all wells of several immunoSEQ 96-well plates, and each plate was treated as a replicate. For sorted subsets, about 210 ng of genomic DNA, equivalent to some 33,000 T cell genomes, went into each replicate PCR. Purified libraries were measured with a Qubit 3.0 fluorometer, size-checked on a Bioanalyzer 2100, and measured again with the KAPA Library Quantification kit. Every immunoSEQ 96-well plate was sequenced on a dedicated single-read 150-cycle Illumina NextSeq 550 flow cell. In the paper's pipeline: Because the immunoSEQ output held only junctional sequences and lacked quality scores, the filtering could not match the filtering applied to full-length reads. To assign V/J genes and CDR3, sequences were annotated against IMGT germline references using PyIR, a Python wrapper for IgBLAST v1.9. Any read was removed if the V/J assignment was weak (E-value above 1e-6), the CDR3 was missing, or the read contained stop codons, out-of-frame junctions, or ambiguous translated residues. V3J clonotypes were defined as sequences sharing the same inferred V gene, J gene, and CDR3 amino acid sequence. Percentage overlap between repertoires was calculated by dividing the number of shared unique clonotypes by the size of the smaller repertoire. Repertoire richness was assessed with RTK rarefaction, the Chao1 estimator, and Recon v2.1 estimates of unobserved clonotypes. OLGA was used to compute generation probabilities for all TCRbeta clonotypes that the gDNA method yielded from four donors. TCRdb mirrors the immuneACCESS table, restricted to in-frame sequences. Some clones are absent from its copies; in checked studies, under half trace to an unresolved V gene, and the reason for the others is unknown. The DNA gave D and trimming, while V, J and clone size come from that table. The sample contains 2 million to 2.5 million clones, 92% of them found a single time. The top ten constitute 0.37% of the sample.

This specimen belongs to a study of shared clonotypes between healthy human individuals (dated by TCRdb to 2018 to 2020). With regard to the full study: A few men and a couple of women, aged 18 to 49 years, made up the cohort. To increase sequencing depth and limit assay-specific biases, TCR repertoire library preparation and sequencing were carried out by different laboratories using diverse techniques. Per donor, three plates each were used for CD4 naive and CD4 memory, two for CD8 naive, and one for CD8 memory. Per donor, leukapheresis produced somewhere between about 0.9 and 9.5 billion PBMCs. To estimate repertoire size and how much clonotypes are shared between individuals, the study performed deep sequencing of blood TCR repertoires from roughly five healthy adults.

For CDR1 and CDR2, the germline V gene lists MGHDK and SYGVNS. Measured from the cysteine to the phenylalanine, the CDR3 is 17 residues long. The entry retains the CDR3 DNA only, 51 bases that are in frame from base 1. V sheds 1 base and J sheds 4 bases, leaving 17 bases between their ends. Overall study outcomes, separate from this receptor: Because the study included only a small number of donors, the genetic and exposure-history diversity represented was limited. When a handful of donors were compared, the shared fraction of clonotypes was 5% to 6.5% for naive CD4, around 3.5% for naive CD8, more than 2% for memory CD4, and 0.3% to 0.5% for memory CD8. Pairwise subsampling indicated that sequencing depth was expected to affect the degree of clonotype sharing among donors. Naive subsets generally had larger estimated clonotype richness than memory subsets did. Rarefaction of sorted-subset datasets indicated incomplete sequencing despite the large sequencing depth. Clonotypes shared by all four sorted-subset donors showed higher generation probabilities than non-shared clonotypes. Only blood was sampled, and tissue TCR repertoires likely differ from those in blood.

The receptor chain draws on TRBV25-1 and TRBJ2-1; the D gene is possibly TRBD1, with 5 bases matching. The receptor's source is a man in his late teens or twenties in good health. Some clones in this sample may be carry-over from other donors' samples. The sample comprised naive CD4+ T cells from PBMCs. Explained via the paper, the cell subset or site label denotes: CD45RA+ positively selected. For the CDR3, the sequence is CASSESYSSDRYNEQFF. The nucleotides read TGTGCCAGCAGTGAATCGTATTCGAGCGACAGATACAATGAGCAGTTCTTC.